A few counts support the clone carrying this TCR delta chain. The entry originates in a study of gamma-delta T cells after stem cell transplantation. TCRdb re-processed the RT-PCR reads using CATT. This table has roughly 1,500 delta-chain clones, over 1.5% appearing once. V shed 0 bases, J shed 0 bases, and the junction held 14 bases outside the gene matches. The germline gives CDR1 TSWWSYY, CDR2 QGS. The CDR3 has 20 residues. The sequence was collected from a human donor. It is not recorded whose cells these are; they may come from a transplant donor. The V gene is TRDV1, the J gene TRDJ1; TRDD3 matches at 9 bases. The sequenced sample was gamma-delta T cells. The CDR3 protein is CALGELRLYWGTADTDKLIF. The CDR3 nucleotides are TGTGCTCTTGGGGAACTGCGGTTGTACTGGGGGACCGCCGACACCGATAAACTCATCTTT.